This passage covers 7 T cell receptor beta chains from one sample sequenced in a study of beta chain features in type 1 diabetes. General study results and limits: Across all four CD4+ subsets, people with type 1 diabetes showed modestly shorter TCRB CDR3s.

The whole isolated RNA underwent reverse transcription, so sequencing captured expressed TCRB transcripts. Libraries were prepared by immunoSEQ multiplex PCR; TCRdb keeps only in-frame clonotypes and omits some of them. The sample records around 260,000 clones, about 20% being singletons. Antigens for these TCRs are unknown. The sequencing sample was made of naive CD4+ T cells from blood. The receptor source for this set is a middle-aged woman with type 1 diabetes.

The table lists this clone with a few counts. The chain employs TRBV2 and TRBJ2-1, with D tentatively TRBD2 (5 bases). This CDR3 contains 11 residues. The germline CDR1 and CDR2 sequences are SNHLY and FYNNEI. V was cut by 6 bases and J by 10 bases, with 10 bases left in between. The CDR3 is CASSETGEQFF. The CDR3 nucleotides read TGTGCCAGCAGCGAGACGGGGGAGCAGTTCTTC.

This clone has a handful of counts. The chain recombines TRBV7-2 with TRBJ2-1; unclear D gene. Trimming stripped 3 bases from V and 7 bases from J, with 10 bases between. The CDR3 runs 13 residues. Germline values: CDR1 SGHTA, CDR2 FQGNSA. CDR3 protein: CASSFITGNEQFF. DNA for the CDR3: TGTGCCAGCAGCTTTATCACCGGGAATGAGCAGTTCTTC.

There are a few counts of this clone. The CDR3 sequence: CSVTPPGGGETQYF. The CDR3 region has the DNA TGCAGCGTCACACCCCCAGGGGGCGGTGAGACCCAGTACTTC. V is TRBV29-1 and J is TRBJ2-5; 8 bases fit TRBD1. The ends lost 6 bases at V and 5 bases at J; junction bases unmatched: 11. Germline V gene data show CDR1 as SQVTM and CDR2 as ANQGSEA. This CDR3 comprises 14 residues.

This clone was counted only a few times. Here the CDR3 DNA reads TGTGCCAGCAGTTTGGCAGGGGAAAATGAGCAGTTCTTC. This sequence encodes CASSLAGENEQFF. V gene TRBV28 combines with J gene TRBJ2-1; tentatively, D is TRBD1 (6 bases). The CDR3 contains 13 residues. The ends were cut back, 3 bases at V and 7 bases at J, with 10 bases in the middle. CDR1 and CDR2 from the germline V gene are MDHEN and SYDVKM.

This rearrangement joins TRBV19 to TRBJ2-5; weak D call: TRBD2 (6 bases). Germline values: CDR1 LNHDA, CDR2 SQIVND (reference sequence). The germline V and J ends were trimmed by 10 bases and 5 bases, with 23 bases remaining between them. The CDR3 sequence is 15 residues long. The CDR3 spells CATQPTGGWMETQYF. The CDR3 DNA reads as TGTGCCACCCAACCCACCGGGGGATGGATGGAGACCCAGTACTTC.

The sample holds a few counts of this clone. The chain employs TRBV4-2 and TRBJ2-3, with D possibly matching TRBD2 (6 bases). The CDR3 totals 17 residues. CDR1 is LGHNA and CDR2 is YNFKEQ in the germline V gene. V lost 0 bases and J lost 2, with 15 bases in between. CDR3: CASSQEGGSGTTDTQYF. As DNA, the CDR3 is TGTGCCAGCAGCCAAGAGGGAGGCAGCGGAACCACAGATACGCAGTATTTT.

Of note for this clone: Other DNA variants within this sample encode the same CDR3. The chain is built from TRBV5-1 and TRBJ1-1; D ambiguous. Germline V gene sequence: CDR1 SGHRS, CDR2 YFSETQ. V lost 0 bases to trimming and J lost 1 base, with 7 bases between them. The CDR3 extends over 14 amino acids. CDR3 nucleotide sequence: TGCGCCAGCAGCTTGGCCCTACGGAACACTGAAGCTTTCTTT. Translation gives CASSLALRNTEAFF.